This is a list of T cell receptor beta chains from one sample in a study of T cell repertoires in cytomegalovirus infection. One entry per CDR3 protein, called by TCRdb with MiXCR from the reads. The table has 750,000 to 900,000 distinct CDR3 sequences, about 29% seen once. The antigens of these receptors remain unknown. This specimen consisted of cultured CD8+ T cells from PBMCs, obtained from culture after CMV antigen stimulation. Receptors were obtained from a human donor in good health (CMV status not recorded). Some clones in this sample may be carry-over from other donors' samples. The CDR3 runs from the conserved cysteine through the conserved F or W. The order of the fields is D gene, J gene, clone size, V gene, CDR3 protein, CDR3 DNA. The D gene is left open where the match is weak. Size values are once, few and many counts, or a class for expanded clones, and some rows have none.

>-|TRBJ2-3|few|TRBV10-2
CASSETGRTDTQYF
TGCGCCAGCAGTGAGACAGGGCGAACAGATACGCAGTATTTT
>TRBD1|TRBJ2-5|-|TRBV2
CASRPWRDRGFETQYF
TGTGCCAGCAGGCCTTGGAGAGACAGGGGGTTTGAGACCCAGTACTTC
>-|TRBJ2-7|few|TRBV7-6
CASSLEVESGPYEQYF
TGTGCCAGCAGCTTAGAAGTGGAGTCTGGACCCTACGAGCAGTACTTC
>TRBD1|TRBJ1-2|-|TRBV6-5
CASSRGQPNYGYTF
TGTGCCAGCAGCCGGGGACAGCCTAACTATGGCTACACCTTC
>-|TRBJ2-5|-|TRBV20-1
CSAKEETQYF
TGCAGTGCTAAAGAGGAGACCCAGTACTTC
>-|TRBJ1-2|-|TRBV7-9
CASGRDGYTF
TGTGCCAGCGGCCGGGATGGCTACACCTTC
>-|TRBJ1-1|-|TRBV7-9
CASSLVRQVNTEAFF
TGTGCCAGCAGCTTAGTTAGACAGGTGAACACTGAAGCTTTCTTT
>TRBD1|TRBJ1-2|few|TRBV4-3
CASSQDFATGGGYGYTF
TGCGCCAGCAGCCAAGATTTTGCGACAGGGGGCGGTTATGGCTACACCTTC
>-|TRBJ1-1|-|TRBV6-5
CASSYSRQSNTEAFF
TGTGCCAGCAGTTACTCGCGACAGTCGAACACTGAAGCTTTCTTT
>-|TRBJ1-6|-|TRBV20-1
CSAPIVRGGPGDSPLHF
TGCAGTGCTCCTATAGTACGTGGGGGTCCTGGTGATTCACCCCTCCACTTT
>TRBD1|TRBJ1-2|few|TRBV7-2
CASSFSQGTYGYTF
TGTGCCAGCAGCTTTTCACAGGGGACCTATGGCTACACCTTC
>-|TRBJ1-6|few|TRBV6-2/TRBV6-3
CASSYSADRSSYNSPLHF
TGTGCCAGCAGTTACTCGGCGGATCGGAGCTCCTATAATTCACCCCTCCACTTT
>-|TRBJ2-2|once|TRBV24-1
CATSEGGHGELFF
TGTGCCACCAGTGAAGGAGGGCACGGGGAGCTGTTTTTT
>-|TRBJ1-5|-|TRBV6-1
CASSSLKGNQPQHF
TGTGCCAGCAGTTCCCTTAAGGGCAATCAGCCCCAGCATTTT
>TRBD1|TRBJ1-4|few|TRBV4-3
CASSLHRGPALPNEKLFF
TGCGCCAGCAGCCTTCACAGGGGGCCCGCCCTCCCTAATGAAAAACTGTTTTTT
>TRBD1|TRBJ2-3|-|TRBV6-8
CASGDRGVDTQYF
TGTGCCAGCGGGGACAGGGGAGTAGATACGCAGTATTTT
>TRBD1|TRBJ2-1|many|TRBV7-6
CASSLGTGGYEQFF
TGTGCCAGCAGCTTAGGGACAGGGGGATATGAGCAGTTCTTC
>-|TRBJ1-5|-|TRBV12-3/TRBV12-4
CASREGSQAQHF
TGTGCCAGCAGAGAAGGTTCCCAGGCCCAGCATTTT
>-|TRBJ2-1|many|TRBV7-2
CASSPSGGAGDEQFF
TGTGCCAGCAGCCCTAGTGGGGGGGCGGGGGATGAGCAGTTCTTC
>TRBD1|TRBJ2-3|-|TRBV7-9
CASSWTDDRGQADTPYF
TGTGCCAGCAGCTGGACGGACGACAGGGGGCAGGCAGATACGCCGTATTTT
>-|TRBJ1-1|few|TRBV7-9
CASSPRQVMGDTEAFF
TGTGCCAGCAGCCCGAGACAGGTCATGGGGGACACTGAAGCTTTCTTT
>-|TRBJ2-1|-|TRBV12-3/TRBV12-4
CASSLGGYSGAYNEQFF
TGTGCCAGCAGTTTAGGGGGCTACTCCGGGGCCTACAATGAGCAGTTCTTC
>-|TRBJ1-1|few|TRBV28
CASSLRGAAEAFF
TGTGCCAGCAGTTTAAGGGGGGCGGCTGAAGCTTTCTTT
>TRBD1|TRBJ1-2|many|TRBV27
CASSFRAGTGRPYGYTF
TGTGCCAGCAGTTTCAGGGCCGGGACAGGGAGACCCTATGGCTACACCTTC
>-|TRBJ2-7|few|TRBV20-1
CSVIREGATTLYEQYF
TGCAGTGTTATCAGAGAAGGGGCCACCACCCTATACGAGCAGTACTTC
>TRBD1|TRBJ1-2|-|TRBV3-1
CASSQGGTGGYGYTF
TGTGCCAGCAGCCAAGGGGGGACAGGAGGCTATGGCTACACCTTC
>TRBD1|TRBJ1-4|many|TRBV7-2
CASSLETGVEKLFF
TGTGCCAGCAGCTTAGAGACAGGGGTTGAAAAACTGTTTTTT
>-|TRBJ1-5|-|TRBV12-3/TRBV12-4
CASTPGMGQPQHF
TGTGCCAGCACTCCGGGGATGGGACAGCCCCAGCATTTT
>-|TRBJ2-1|once|TRBV7-4
CASSFVGCRSYNEQFF
TGTGCCAGCAGCTTCGTAGGGTGTAGGTCCTACAATGAGCAGTTCTTC
>TRBD2|TRBJ2-2|few|TRBV2
CASSALAGGHTGELFF
TGTGCCAGCAGTGCCCTAGCGGGGGGACACACCGGGGAGCTGTTTTTT
>-|TRBJ2-1|-|TRBV7-2
CASSLGTYSPNEQFF
TGTGCCAGCAGCCTCGGGACATATAGCCCCAATGAGCAGTTCTTC
>TRBD2|TRBJ2-5|-|TRBV3-1
CASSPRAPGGLQETRYF
TGTGCCAGCAGCCCTAGAGCACCGGGGGGGCTCCAAGAGACCCGGTACTTC
>-|TRBJ1-1|many|TRBV7-2
CASSSLPIPNTEAFF
TGTGCCAGCAGCTCCCTCCCGATCCCGAACACTGAAGCTTTCTTT
>-|TRBJ1-2|once|TRBV9
CASSAGGRDNYGYTF
TGTGCCAGCAGCGCCGGGGGTCGGGATAACTATGGCTACACCTTC